Each of the 10 T cell receptor beta chains below was sequenced from the same sample in a study of shared clonotypes between healthy human individuals. Method: immunoSEQ multiplex PCR; TCRdb's copy keeps in-frame clones and lacks some. This table has 800,000 to 1,200,000 clones, 78% appearing once. The sequencing sample was made of memory CD4+ T cells from PBMCs. This sample's subset: CD45RA-negative fraction. The receptors come from a man aged 18-30 years in good health. Some clones in this sample may be carry-over from other donors' samples.

In DNA form, the CDR3 reads TGCGCATACGACGGCAGGGGGGTCTATAGCAATCAGCCCCAGCATTTT. The encoded protein is CAYDGRGVYSNQPQHF. J is TRBJ1-5 and V is TRBV10-1; TRBD1 matches at 7 bases. Germline CDR1 reads WNHNN; CDR2 reads SYGVQD (reference sequence). CDR3 size: 16 residues.

V is TRBV18 and J is TRBJ2-7; no clear D. The CDR3 runs to 14 residues. In germline, CDR1 is KGHSH, CDR2 LQKENI. V was cut by 6 bases and J by 7 bases, with 19 bases left in between. The CDR3 DNA reads as TGTGCCAGCTCCCTAACAGATAGGGATGGGGAGCAGTACTTC. This translates into CASSLTDRDGEQYF.

The chain combines TRBV6-6 with TRBJ1-1, with 9 bases identical to TRBD1. Germline CDR1 is MNHNY and CDR2 is SVGAGI (reference sequence). The CDR3 has 12 amino acids. After removal of 8 bases from V and 10 bases from J, the junction contained 8 bases not matched to a gene. The CDR3 DNA sequence: TGTGCCAGCCAGCGGACAGGGGAAACAGCTTTCTTT. Its translation is CASQRTGETAFF.

The J gene is TRBJ2-1, the V gene TRBV7-3; 8 bases map to TRBD2. CDR3 length: 16 residues. V trimming: 0 bases; J trimming: 6 bases; junction bases outside the gene matches: 7. CDR1 is SGHTA and CDR2 is FQGTGA in the germline V gene. CDR3 DNA: TGTGCCAGCAGCTTAACTAGCGGGACGCGACGCAATGAGCAGTTCTTC. Encoded protein: CASSLTSGTRRNEQFF. Drawing the rest from reference TRBV7-3 and TRBJ2-1, the complete variable domain is GAGVSQTPSNKVTEKGKYVELRCDPISGHTALYWYRQSLGQGPEFLIYFQGTGAADDSGLPNDRFFAVRPEGSVSTLKIQRTERGDSAVYLCASSLTSGTRRNEQFFGPGTRLTVL.

The rearrangement joins TRBV4-2 to TRBJ2-2; D is unclear. CDR1 is LGHNA and CDR2 is YNFKEQ in the germline V gene. The germline V and J ends were trimmed by 0 bases and 3 bases, with 5 bases remaining between them. The CDR3 has 14 residues. Here the CDR3 reads CASSQERYTGELFF. The CDR3 nucleotides read TGTGCCAGCAGCCAAGAGCGCTACACCGGGGAGCTGTTTTTT.

Turning to this clone: This CDR3 is also generated by other DNA sequences in the sample. The CDR3 region has the DNA TGTGCCAGCAGTTACAGTAGCGGGAGGGCGTACGAGCAGTACTTC. Its translation: CASSYSSGRAYEQYF. V and J are TRBV6-6 and TRBJ2-7; 11 positions agree with TRBD2. V was clipped by 2 bases and J by 4 bases; unmatched bases: 4. The CDR3 sequence is 15 residues long. Germline V lookup: CDR1 MNHNY, CDR2 SVGAGI (reference sequence).

The CDR3 region is CASSQEGIASGRGEQFF. CDR3 bases: TGCGCCAGCAGCCAGGAGGGGATCGCTAGCGGGAGGGGTGAGCAGTTCTTC. The chain recombines TRBV4-3 with TRBJ2-1; TRBD2 agrees at 12 bases. V lost 3 bases and J lost 9; bases outside the gene matches: 12. The germline V gene has CDR1 LGHNA and CDR2 YSLEER. This CDR3 contains 17 residues.

This clone is a singleton in its sample. A far larger clone is a single base away, which makes a read error likely. The chain links TRBV2 to TRBJ2-2, with 10 bases matching TRBD1. V dropped 8 bases and J dropped 4; count of bases not matched to a gene: 10. Germline V gene sequence: CDR1 SNHLY, CDR2 FYNNEI. This CDR3 has 16 amino acids. The chain's CDR3 is CASSGTGVGPTGELFF. The CDR3 nucleotides read TGTGCCAGCTCCGGGACAGGGGTCGGTCCCACCGGGGAGCTGTTTTTT.

The chain couples TRBV7-3 to TRBJ2-3; D call uncertain. This CDR3 has 13 residues. CDR1 SGHTA and CDR2 FQGTGA come from the germline V gene. V was pared by 5 bases and J by 6 bases, with 12 bases between. The CDR3 region has the DNA TGTGCCAGCAGCGCCGAACCCGCCGATACGCAGTATTTT. Its protein is CASSAEPADTQYF.

This clone showed up just a few times. The CDR3 sequence: CASSQSRTIEGETQYF. The CDR3, as DNA: TGTGCCAGCAGCCAGTCCCGGACTATCGAGGGTGAGACCCAGTACTTC. The J gene is TRBJ2-5, the V gene TRBV7-9, with D maybe TRBD2 (6 bases). CDR1 and CDR2 from the germline V gene are SEHNR and FQNEAQ (reference sequence). Trimming shortened V by 5 bases and J by 5 bases, and 21 bases separated the two germline ends. The CDR3 spans 16 residues.